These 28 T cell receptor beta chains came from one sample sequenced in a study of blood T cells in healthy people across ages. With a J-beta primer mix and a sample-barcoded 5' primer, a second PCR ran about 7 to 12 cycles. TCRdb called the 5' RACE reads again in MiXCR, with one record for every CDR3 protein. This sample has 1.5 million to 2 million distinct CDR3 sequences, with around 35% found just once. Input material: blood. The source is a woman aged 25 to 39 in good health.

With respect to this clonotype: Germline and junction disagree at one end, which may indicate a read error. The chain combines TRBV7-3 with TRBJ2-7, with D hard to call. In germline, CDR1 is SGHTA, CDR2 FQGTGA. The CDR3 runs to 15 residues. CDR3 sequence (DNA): TGTACCAGCAGCCTCCTCGTCGGCCAATATTACGAGCAGTACTTC. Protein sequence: CTSSLLVGQYYEQYF.

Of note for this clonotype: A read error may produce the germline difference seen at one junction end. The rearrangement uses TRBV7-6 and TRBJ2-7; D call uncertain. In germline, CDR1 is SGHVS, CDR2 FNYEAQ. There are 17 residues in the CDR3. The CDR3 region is CACSPIEVLQATYEQYF. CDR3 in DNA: TGTGCCTGCAGCCCGATCGAAGTCCTTCAAGCGACCTACGAGCAGTACTTC.

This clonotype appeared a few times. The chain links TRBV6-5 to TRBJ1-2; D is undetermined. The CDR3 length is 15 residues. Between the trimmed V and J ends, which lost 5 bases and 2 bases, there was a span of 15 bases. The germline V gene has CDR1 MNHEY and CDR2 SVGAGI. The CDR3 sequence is CASSHQRPINYGYTF. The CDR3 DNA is TGTGCCAGCAGTCATCAGAGGCCAATAAACTATGGCTACACCTTC.

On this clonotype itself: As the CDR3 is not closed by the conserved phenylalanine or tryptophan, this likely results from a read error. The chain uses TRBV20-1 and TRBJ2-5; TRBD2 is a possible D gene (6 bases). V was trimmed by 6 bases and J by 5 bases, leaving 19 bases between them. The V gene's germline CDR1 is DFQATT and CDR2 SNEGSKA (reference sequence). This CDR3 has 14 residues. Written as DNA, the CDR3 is TGCAGTGCAAGGAGGGCGGGCTCGATGGAGACCCAGTACTGC. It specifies CSARRAGSMETQYC.

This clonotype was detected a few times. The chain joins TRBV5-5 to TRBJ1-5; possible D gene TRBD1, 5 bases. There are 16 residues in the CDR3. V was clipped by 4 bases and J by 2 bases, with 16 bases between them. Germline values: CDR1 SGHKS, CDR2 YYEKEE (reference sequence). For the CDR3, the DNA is TGTGCCAGCAGCGGGGACGCCGGGGGTGGCAATCAGCCCCAGCATTTT. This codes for CASSGDAGGGNQPQHF.

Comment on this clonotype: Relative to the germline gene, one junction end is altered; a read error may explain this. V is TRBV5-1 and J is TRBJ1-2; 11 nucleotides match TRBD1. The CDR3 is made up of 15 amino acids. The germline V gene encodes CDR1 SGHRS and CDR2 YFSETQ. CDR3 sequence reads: CASSQGQGANCGYTF. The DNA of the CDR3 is TGCGCCAGCAGCCAAGGACAGGGGGCTAACTGTGGCTACACCTTC.

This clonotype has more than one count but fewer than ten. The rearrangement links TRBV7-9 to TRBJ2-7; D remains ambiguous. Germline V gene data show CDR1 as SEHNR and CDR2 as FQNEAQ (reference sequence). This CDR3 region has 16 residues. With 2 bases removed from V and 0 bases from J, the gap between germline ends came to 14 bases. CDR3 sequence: CASSLWAAGLSYEQYF. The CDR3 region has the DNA TGTGCCAGCAGCTTATGGGCGGCTGGGCTCTCCTACGAGCAGTACTTC. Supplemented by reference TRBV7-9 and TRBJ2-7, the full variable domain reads DTGVSQNPRHKITKRGQNVTFRCDPISEHNRLYWYRQTLGQGPEFLTYFQNEAQLEKSRLLSDRFSAERPKGSFSTLEIQRTEQGDSAMYLCASSLWAAGLSYEQYFGPGTRLTVT.

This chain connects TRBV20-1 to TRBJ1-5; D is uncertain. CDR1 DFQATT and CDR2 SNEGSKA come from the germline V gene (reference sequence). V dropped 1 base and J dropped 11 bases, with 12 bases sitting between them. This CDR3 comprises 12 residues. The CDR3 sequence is CSARAPPRTQHF. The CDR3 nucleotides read TGCAGTGCTAGAGCCCCGCCAAGAACCCAGCATTTT.

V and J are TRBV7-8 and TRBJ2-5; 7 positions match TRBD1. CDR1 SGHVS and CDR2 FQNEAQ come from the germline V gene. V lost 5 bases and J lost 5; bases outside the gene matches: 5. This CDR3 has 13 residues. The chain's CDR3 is CASSPPDRETQYF. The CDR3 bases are TGTGCCAGCAGCCCTCCGGACAGGGAGACCCAGTACTTC. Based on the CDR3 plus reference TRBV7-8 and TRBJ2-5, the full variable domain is GAGVSQSPRYKVAKRGQDVALRCDPISGHVSLFWYQQALGQGPEFLTYFQNEAQLDKSGLPSDRFFAERPEGSVSTLKIQRTQQEDSAVYLCASSPPDRETQYFGPGTRLLVL.

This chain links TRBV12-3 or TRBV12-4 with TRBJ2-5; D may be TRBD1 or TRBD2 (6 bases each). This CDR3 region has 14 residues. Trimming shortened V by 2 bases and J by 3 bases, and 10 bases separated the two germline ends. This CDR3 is CASSLRGPEETQYF. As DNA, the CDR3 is TGTGCCAGCAGTTTACGGGGGCCTGAAGAGACCCAGTACTTC.

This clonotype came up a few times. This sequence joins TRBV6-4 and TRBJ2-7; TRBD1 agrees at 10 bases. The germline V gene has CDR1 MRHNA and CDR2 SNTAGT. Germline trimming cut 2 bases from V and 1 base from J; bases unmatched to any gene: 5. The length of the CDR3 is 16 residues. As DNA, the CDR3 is TGTGCCAGCAGTGACAGGGACAGGGGTTTTTCCTACGAGCAGTACTTC. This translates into CASSDRDRGFSYEQYF.

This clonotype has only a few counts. This CDR3 reads CSATRAVDQPQHF. The CDR3, as DNA: TGCAGTGCTACCCGGGCGGTCGATCAGCCCCAGCATTTT. The J gene is TRBJ1-5, the V gene TRBV20-1; D unclear. The CDR3 is 13 residues long. Germline V gene sequence: CDR1 DFQATT, CDR2 SNEGSKA (reference sequence). V lost 4 bases, J lost 5 bases, and 12 bases lay in between.

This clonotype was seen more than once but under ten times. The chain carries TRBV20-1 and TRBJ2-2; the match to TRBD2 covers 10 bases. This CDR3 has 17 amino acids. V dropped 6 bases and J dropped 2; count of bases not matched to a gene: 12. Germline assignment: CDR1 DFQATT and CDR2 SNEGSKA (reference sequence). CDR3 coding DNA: TGCAGTGCCGGGCGGGATACTAGCGGGGATAACACCGGGGAGCTGTTTTTT. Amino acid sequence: CSAGRDTSGDNTGELFF.

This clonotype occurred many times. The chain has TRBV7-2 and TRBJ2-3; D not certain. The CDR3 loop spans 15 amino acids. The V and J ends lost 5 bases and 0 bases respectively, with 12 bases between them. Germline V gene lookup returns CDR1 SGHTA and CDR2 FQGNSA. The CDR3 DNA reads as TGTGCCAGCAGCCTTACCAGAACTAGCACAGATACGCAGTATTTT. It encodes CASSLTRTSTDTQYF.

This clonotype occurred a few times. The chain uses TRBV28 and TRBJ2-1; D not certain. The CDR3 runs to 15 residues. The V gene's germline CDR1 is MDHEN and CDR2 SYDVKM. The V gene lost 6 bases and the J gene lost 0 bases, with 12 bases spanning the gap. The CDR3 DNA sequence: TGTGCCAGCAGCCCCGTGGGCAGCTCCTACAATGAGCAGTTCTTC. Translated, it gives CASSPVGSSYNEQFF. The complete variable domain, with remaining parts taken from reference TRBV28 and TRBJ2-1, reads DVKVTQSSRYLVKRTGEKVFLECVQDMDHENMFWYRQDPGLGLRLIYFSYDVKMKEKGDIPEGYSVSREKKERFSLILESASTNQTSMYLCASSPVGSSYNEQFFGPGTRLTVL.

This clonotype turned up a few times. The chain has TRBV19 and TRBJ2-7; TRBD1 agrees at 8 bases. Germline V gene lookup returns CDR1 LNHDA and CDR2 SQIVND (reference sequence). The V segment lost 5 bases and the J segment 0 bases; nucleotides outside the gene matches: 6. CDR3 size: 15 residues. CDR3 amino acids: CASSLNRGSSYEQYF. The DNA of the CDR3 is TGTGCCAGTAGTCTTAACAGGGGGAGCTCCTACGAGCAGTACTTC.

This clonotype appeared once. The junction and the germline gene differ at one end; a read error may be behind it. The CDR3 is CAGSKDRGYGYTF. CDR3 nucleotide sequence: TGTGCCGGCAGTAAGGACAGGGGTTATGGCTACACCTTC. V and J are TRBV27 and TRBJ1-2; 9 nucleotides agree with TRBD1. The CDR3 runs to 13 residues. Germline V gene sequence: CDR1 MNHEY, CDR2 SMNVEV (reference sequence).

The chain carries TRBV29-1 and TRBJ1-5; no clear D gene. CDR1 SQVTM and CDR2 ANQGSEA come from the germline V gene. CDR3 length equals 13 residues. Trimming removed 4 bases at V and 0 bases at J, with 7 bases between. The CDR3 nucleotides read TGCAGCGTTGGAGTAGATAGCAATCAGCCCCAGCATTTT. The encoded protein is CSVGVDSNQPQHF.

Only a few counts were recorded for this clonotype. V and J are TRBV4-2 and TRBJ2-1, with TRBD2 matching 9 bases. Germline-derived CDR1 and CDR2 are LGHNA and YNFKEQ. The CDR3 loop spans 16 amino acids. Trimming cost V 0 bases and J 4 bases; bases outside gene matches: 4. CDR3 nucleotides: TGTGCCAGCAGCCAAGAATTAGCGGGGGAGTACAATGAGCAGTTCTTC. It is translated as CASSQELAGEYNEQFF.

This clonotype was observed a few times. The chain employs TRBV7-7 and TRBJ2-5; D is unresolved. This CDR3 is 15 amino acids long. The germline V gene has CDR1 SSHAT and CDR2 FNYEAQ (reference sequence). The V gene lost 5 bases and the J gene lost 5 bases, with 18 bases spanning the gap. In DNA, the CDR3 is TGTGCCAGCAGCCTCGGGCACAGTGGATTGGAGACCCAGTACTTC. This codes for CASSLGHSGLETQYF.

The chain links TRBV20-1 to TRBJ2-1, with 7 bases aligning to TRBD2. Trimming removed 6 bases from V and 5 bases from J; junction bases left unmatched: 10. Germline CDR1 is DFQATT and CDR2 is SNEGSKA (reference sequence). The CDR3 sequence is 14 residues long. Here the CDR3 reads CSAEVGGYHNEQFF. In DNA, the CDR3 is TGCAGTGCCGAGGTGGGGGGGTATCACAATGAGCAGTTCTTC.

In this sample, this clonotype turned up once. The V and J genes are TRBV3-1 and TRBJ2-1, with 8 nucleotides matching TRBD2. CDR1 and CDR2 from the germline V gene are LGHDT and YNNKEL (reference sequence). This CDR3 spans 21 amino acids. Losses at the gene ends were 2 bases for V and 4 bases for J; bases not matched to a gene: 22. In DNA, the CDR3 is TGTGCCAGCAGCCAATTCCCTAGAGTTCAACAGGCGGGAGGTTCTTACAATGAGCAGTTCTTC. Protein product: CASSQFPRVQQAGGSYNEQFF.

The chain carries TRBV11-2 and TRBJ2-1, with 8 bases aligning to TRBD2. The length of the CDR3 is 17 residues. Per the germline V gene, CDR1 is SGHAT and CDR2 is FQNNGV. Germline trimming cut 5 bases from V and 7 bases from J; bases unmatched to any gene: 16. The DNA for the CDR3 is TGTGCCAGCAGCCACCTTTTTGCGACTAGCGCCGAGAATGAGCAGTTCTTC. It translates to CASSHLFATSAENEQFF.

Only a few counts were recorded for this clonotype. This chain's CDR3 is CASSNLSLAGYEQYF. As DNA, the CDR3 is TGTGCCAGCAGCAACCTTAGCTTGGCGGGCTACGAGCAGTACTTC. This chain links TRBV7-9 with TRBJ2-7; perhaps TRBD2 as D (5 bases). V was cut by 5 bases and J by 3 bases, with 17 bases left in between. Germline lookup yields CDR1 SEHNR and CDR2 FQNEAQ (reference sequence). The CDR3 sequence is 15 residues long.

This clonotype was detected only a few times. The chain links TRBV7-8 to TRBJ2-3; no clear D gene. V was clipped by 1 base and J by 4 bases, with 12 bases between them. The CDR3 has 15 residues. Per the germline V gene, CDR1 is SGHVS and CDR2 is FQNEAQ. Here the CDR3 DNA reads TGTGCCAGCAGCTTAGGAGCGAAAGGTTCAGATACGCAGTATTTT. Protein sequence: CASSLGAKGSDTQYF.

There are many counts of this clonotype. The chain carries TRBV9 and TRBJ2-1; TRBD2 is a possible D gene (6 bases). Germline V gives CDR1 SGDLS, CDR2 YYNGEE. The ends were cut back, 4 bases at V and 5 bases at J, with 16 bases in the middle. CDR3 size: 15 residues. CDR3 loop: CASSLWGDSNNEQFF. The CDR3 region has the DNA TGTGCCAGCAGCCTGTGGGGGGACTCGAACAATGAGCAGTTCTTC. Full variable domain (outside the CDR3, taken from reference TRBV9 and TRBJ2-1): DSGVTQTPKHLITATGQRVTLRCSPRSGDLSVYWYQQSLDQGLQFLIQYYNGEERAKGNILERFSAQQFPDLHSELNLSSLELGDSALYFCASSLWGDSNNEQFFGPGTRLTVL.

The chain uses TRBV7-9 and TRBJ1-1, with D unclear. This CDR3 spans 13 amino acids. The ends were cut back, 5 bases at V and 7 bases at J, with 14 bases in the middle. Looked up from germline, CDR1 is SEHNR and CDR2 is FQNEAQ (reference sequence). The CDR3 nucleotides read TGTGCCAGCAGCATCGACCGGTACGGTGAAGCTTTCTTT. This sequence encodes CASSIDRYGEAFF.

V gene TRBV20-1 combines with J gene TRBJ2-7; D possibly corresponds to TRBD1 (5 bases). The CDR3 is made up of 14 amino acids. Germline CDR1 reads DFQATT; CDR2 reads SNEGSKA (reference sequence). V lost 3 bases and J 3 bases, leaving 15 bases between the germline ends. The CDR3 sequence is CSARAPNQGYEQYF. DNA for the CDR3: TGCAGTGCTAGGGCGCCCAACCAGGGCTACGAGCAGTACTTC.